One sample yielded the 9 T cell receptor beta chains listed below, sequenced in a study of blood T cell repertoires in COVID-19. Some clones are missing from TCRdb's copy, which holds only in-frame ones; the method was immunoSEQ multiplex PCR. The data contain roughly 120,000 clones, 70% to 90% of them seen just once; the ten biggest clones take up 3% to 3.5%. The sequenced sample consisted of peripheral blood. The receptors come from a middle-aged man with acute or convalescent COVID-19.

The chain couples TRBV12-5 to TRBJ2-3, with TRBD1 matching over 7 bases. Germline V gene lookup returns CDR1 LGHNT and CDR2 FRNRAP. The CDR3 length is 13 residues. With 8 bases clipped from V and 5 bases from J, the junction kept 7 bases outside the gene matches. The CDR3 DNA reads TGTGCTAGTCGCGAGGGGGCCGGAGATACGCAGTATTTT. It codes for CASREGAGDTQYF. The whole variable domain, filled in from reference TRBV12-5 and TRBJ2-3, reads DARVTQTPRHKVTEMGQEVTMRCQPILGHNTVFWYRQTMMQGLELLAYFRNRAPLDDSGMPKDRFSAEMPDATLATLKIQPSEPRDSAVYFCASREGAGDTQYFGPGTRLTVL.

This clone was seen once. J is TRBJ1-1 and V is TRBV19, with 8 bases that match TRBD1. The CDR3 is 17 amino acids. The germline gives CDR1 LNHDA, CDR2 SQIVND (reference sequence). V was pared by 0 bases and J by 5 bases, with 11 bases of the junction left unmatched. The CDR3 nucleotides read TGTGCCAGTAGTATAGATTTCAGGACAGGGATGAGTACTGAAGCTTTCTTT. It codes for CASSIDFRTGMSTEAFF.

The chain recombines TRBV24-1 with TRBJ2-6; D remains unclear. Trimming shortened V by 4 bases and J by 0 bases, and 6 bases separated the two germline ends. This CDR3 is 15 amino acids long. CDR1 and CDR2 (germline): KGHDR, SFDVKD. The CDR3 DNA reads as TGTGCCACCAGTGACCCACTCTCTGGGGCCAACGTCCTGACTTTC. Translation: CATSDPLSGANVLTF.

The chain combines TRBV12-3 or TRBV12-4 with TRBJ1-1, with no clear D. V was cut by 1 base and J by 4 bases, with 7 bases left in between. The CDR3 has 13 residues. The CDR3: CASSLVTGTEAFF. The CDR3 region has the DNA TGTGCCAGCAGTTTAGTTACGGGCACTGAAGCTTTCTTT.

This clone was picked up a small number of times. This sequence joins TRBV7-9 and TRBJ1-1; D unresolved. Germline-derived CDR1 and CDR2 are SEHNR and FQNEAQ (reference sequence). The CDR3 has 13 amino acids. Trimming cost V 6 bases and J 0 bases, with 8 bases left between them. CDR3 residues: CASRYSLNTEAFF. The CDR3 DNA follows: TGTGCCAGCAGATATTCTTTGAACACTGAAGCTTTCTTT.

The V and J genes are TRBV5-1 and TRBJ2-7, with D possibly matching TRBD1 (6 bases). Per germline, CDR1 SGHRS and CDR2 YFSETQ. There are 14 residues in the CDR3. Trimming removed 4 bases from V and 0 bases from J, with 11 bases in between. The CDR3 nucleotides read TGCGCCAGCAGCCTCGACAGGAACTCCTACGAGCAGTACTTC. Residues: CASSLDRNSYEQYF.

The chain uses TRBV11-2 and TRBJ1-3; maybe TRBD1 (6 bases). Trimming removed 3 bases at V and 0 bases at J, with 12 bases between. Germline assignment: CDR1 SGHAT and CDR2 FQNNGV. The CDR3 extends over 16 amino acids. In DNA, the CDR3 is TGTGCCAGCAGCTTCCCCCAGGGGCGCTCTGGAAACACCATATATTTT. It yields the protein CASSFPQGRSGNTIYF.

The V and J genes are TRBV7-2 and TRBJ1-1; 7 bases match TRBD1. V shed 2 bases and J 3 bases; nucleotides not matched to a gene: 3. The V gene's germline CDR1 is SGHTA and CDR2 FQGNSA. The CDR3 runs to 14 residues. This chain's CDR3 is CASSLQGGDTEAFF. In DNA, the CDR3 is TGTGCCAGCAGCTTACAAGGGGGCGACACTGAAGCTTTCTTT.

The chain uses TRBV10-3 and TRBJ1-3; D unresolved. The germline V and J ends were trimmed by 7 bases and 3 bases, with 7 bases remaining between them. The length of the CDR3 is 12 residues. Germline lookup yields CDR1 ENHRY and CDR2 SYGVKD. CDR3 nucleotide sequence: TGTGCCATCATGGAGGATGGAAACACCATATATTTT. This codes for CAIMEDGNTIYF.